The 2 T cell receptor beta chains below were found in one sample sequenced in a study of cytotoxic CD8 clonotypes in ibrutinib-treated CLL. Profiled with immunoSEQ multiplex PCR; TCRdb holds only in-frame clones, not every one. The sample lists roughly 70,000 clones; around 81% were seen once. The sample in question was PBMCs, obtained at disease progression, from a patient treated with ibrutinib. These receptors were taken from a human donor with chronic lymphocytic leukemia.

The CDR3 region is CASSLSFQGDTQYF. In DNA, the CDR3 is TGCGCCAGCAGCTTGTCGTTCCAGGGGGATACGCAGTATTTT. This rearrangement joins TRBV5-1 to TRBJ2-3; tentatively, D is TRBD1 (6 bases). The CDR3 is 14 amino acids. The V gene's germline CDR1 is SGHRS and CDR2 YFSETQ. V was clipped by 1 base and J by 6 bases, with 12 bases between them.

As to this clone: Other DNA sequences within the sample encode an identical CDR3. V is TRBV15 and J is TRBJ1-6; D not certain. The CDR3 has 12 amino acids. The germline V gene has CDR1 LNHNV and CDR2 YYDKDF (reference sequence). Trimming cost V 0 bases and J 7 bases, with 1 base left between them. CDR3 sequence (DNA): TGTGCCACCAGCAGAGAAAATTCACCCCTCCACTTT. Translation: CATSRENSPLHF.